This record looks at one TCR beta chain sequence and its context. The data were taken from a study of blood T cell repertoires in COVID-19. V lost 4 bases and J lost 2, with 8 bases in between. The CDR3 loop spans 13 amino acids. The germline gives CDR1 MNHEY, CDR2 SVGAGI. Generated by immunoSEQ multiplex PCR, the TCRdb table keeps only in-frame clones and is missing some. The table lists approximately 300,000 clones, roughly 89% of them singletons, with 4.5% to 5.5% in the top ten. V is TRBV6-5 and J is TRBJ1-2; TRBD1 is a possible D gene (5 bases). This sequence originates from a man in his fifties or sixties who had recovered from COVID-19. Sequencing was done on a sample of PBMCs or T cells enriched from blood (not recorded which). The CDR3 coding sequence is TGTGCCAGCAGTTTTTCAGGGAACTATGGCTACACCTTC. As protein: CASSFSGNYGYTF.